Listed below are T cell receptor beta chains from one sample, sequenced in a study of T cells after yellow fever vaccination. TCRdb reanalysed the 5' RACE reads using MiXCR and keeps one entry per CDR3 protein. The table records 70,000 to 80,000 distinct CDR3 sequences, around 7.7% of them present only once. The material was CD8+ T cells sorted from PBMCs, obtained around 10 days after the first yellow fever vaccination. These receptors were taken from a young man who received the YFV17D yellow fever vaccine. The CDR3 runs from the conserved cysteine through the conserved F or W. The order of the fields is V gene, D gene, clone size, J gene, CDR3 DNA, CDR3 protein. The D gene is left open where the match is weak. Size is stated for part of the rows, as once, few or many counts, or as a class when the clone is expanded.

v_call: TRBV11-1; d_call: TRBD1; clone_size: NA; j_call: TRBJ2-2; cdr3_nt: TGTGCCAGCAGCTCCCGACAGGGGGCAAGTGTCGGGGAGCTGTTTTTT; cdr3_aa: CASSSRQGASVGELFF
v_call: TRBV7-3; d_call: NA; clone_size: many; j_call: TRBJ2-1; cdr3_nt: TGTGCCAGCAGCTTAAGTCCAGGGCCCAATGAGCAGTTCTTC; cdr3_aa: CASSLSPGPNEQFF
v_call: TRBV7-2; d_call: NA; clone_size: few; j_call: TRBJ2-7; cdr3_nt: TGTGCCAGCAGCGGGCCCCAGGCCCCGTACTTC; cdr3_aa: CASSGPQAPYF
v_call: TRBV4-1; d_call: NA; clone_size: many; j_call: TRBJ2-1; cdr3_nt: TGCGCCAGCAGCCGAGGAGGGGACCATGAGCAGTTCTTC; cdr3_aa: CASSRGGDHEQFF
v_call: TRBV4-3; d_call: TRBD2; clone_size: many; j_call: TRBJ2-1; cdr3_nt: TGCGCCAGCAGCCAAGAAGCGGGAGACTATGAGCAGTTCTTC; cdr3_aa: CASSQEAGDYEQFF
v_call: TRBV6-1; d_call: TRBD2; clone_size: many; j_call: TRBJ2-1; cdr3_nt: TGTGCCAGCAGTGAAGAAGGCGGGGGCTACAATGAGCAGTTCTTC; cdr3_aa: CASSEEGGGYNEQFF
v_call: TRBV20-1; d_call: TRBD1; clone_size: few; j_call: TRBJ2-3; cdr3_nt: TGCAGTGCTAGTCGGGTGGGGACAGGGAAACCGGATACGCAGTATTTT; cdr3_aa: CSASRVGTGKPDTQYF
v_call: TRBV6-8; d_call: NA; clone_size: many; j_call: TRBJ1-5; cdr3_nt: TGTGCCAGCACCCCTGGGGGGAGCAATCAGCCCCAGCATTTT; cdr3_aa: CASTPGGSNQPQHF
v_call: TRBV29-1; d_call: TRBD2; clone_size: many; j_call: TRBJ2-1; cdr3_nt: TGCAGCGGGAACGGGGGGACGAGCTCCTACAATGAGCAGTTCTTC; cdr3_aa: CSGNGGTSSYNEQFF
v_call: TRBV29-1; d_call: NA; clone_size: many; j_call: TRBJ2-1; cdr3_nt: TGCAGCGTTGGTTTTATGGGCAATGAGCAGTTCTTC; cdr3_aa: CSVGFMGNEQFF
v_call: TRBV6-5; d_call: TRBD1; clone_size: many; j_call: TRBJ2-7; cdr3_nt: TGTGCCAGCAGTTTCGGGACAGGGGCCTACGAGCAGTACTTC; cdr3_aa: CASSFGTGAYEQYF
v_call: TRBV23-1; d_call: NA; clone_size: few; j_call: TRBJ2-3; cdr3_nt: TGCGCCAGCAGTCAATTCCCGGATACTAGCACAGATACGCAGTATTTT; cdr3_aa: CASSQFPDTSTDTQYF
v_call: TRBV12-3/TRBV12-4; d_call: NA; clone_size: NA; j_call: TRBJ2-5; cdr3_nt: TGTGCCAGCAGCGCCCTGGGGGTCCCCAAAGAGACCCAGTACTTC; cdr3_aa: CASSALGVPKETQYF
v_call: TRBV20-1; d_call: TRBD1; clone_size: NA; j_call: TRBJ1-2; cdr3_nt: TGCAGTGCTAGAGATCACGGGACAGGGGTCTATGGCTACACCTTC; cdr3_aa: CSARDHGTGVYGYTF
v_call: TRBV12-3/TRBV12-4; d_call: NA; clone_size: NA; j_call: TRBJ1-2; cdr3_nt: TGTGCCAGCAGTTTCTTTAGGCCGGAGGAGGGCTACACCTTC; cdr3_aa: CASSFFRPEEGYTF
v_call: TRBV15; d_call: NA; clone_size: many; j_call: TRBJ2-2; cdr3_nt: TGTGCCACCAGAACTAAAGGGACACCGGCCGGGGAGCTGTTTTTT; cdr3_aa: CATRTKGTPAGELFF
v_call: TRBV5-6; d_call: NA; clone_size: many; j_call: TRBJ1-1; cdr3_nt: TGTGCCAGCAGCTTGTTTGGGGGGATCGAGACTAACACTGAAGCTTTCTTT; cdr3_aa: CASSLFGGIETNTEAFF
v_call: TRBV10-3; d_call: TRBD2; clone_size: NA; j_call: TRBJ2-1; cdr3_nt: TGTGCCATCTTGGAGGGGACTAGCAATGAGCAGTTCTTC; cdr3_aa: CAILEGTSNEQFF
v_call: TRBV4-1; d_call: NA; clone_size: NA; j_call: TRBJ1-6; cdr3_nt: TGCGCCAGCAGCACCTACATGGACTCCTATAATTCACCCCTCCACTTT; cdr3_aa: CASSTYMDSYNSPLHF
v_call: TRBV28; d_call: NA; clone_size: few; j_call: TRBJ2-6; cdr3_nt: TGTGCCACCAGCGGCGGGCCCTCTGGGGCCAACGTCCTGACTTTC; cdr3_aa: CATSGGPSGANVLTF
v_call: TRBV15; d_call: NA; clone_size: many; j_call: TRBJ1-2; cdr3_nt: TGTGCCACCAGCAGAGGAGGACAAGTTTCTAACTATGGCTACACCTTC; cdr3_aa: CATSRGGQVSNYGYTF
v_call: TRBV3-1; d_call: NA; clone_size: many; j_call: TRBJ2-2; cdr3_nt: TGTGCCAGCAGCCAAGGGACAGACGTTACCGGGGAGCTGTTTTTT; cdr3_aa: CASSQGTDVTGELFF
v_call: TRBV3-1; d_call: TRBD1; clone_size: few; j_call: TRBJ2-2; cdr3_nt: TGTGCCAGCAGCCAAAATAACAGGGGGCAAAGAGGGGAGCTGTTTTTT; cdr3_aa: CASSQNNRGQRGELFF
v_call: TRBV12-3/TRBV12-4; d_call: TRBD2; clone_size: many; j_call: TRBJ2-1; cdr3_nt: TGTGCCAGCAGTTCCCAAGCGGGGGGGCCGATCTATGAGCAGTTCTTC; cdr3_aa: CASSSQAGGPIYEQFF
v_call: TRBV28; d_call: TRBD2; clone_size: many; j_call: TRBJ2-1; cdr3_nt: TGTGCCAGCAGGGGCCTATTGGGGGGGTTCTACAATGAGCAGTTCTTC; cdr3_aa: CASRGLLGGFYNEQFF
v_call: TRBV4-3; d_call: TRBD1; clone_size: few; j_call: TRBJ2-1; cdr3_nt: TGCGCCAGCAGCCCAGAGACAGGGGGCCTAAGAAATGAGCAGTTCTTC; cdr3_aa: CASSPETGGLRNEQFF
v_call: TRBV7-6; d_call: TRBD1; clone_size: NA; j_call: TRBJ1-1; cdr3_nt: TGTGCCAGCAGGCAGGGGGACTGGACTGAAGCTTTCTTT; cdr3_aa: CASRQGDWTEAFF
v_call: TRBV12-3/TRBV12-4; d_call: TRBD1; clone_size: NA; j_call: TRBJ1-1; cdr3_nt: TGTGCCAGCAGTGCGCCCCGGACAGGGGACACTGAAGCTTTCTTT; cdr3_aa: CASSAPRTGDTEAFF
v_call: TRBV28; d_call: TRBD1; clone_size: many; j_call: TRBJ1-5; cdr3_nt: TGTGCCAGCAGTTTATGCGTACGGGACAGGGGGTGGGGGTGGTTCGATCAGCCCCAGCATTTT; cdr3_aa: CASSLCVRDRGWGWFDQPQHF
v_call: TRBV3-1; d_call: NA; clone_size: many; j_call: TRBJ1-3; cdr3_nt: TGTGCCAGCAGCCAAGAGGGTAGGGGCGCCGAAAACACCATATATTTT; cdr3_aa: CASSQEGRGAENTIYF
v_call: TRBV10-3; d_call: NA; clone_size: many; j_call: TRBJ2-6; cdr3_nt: TGTGCCATCAGACCGACAGAAAGCTCTGGGGCCAACGTCCTGACTTTC; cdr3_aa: CAIRPTESSGANVLTF
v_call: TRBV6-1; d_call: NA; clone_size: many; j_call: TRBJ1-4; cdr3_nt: TGTGCCAGCAGTACCGGGACCAAGGGAAAACTGTTTTTT; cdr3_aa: CASSTGTKGKLFF
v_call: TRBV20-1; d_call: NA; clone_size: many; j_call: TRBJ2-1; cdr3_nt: TGCAGTGCTAGAGGTCGGCTAGCTTCATCCTACAATGAGCAGTTCTTC; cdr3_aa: CSARGRLASSYNEQFF
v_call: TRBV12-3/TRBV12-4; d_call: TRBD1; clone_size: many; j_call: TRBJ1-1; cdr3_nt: TGTGCCAGCAAACCGCCCGGGACAGCCAGCTTCGAGGGTGAAGCTTTCTTT; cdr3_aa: CASKPPGTASFEGEAFF
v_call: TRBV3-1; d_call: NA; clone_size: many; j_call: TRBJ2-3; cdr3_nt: TGTGCCAGCAGCCAAGATGGAGGCACAGATACGCAGTATTTT; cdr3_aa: CASSQDGGTDTQYF
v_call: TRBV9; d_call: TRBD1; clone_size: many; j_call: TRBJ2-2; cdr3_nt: TGTGCCAGCAGCGCCTGGGACAGACCTACCGGGGAGCTGTTTTTT; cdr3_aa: CASSAWDRPTGELFF
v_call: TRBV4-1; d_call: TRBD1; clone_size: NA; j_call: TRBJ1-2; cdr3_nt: TGCGCCAGCAGCCAAGTCCCGGGACAGGGTTTGGGCTATGGCTACACCTTC; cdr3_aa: CASSQVPGQGLGYGYTF
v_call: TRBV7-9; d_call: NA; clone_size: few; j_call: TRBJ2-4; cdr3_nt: TGTGCCAGCAGCCCCTCCCTAGCCGGCGCGGCCAAAAACATTCAGTACTTC; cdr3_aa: CASSPSLAGAAKNIQYF
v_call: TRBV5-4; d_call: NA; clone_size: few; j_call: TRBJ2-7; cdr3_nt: TGTGCCAGCAGCTTGTCAGGCCCCCTGGACGAGCAGTACTTC; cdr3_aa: CASSLSGPLDEQYF
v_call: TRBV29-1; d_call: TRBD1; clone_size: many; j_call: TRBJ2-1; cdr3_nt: TGCAGCGTGGAACCGGGACAGGGGGCGCGGAATGAGCAGTTCTTC; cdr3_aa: CSVEPGQGARNEQFF
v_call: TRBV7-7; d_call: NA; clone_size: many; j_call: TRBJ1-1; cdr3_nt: TGTGCTAGCAGCTTAAAGGGGCTGAACACTGAAGCTTTCTTT; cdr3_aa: CASSLKGLNTEAFF
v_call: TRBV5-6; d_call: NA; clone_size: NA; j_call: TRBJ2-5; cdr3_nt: TGTGCCAGCAGCTTGGGGCTTTGGAGGGGAGAGACCCAGTACTTC; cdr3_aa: CASSLGLWRGETQYF
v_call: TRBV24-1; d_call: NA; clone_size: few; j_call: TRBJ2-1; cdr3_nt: TGTGCCACCAGTGCTGAAAACAATGAGCAGTTCTTC; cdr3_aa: CATSAENNEQFF
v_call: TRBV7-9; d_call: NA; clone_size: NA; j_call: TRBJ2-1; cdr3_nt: TGTGCCAGCAATATCGTTCATTACAATGAGCAGTTCTTC; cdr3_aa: CASNIVHYNEQFF
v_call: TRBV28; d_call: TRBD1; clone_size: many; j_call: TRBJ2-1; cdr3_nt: TGTGCCAGCAGCCCAGGACAGGGGGTCACCTACAATGAGCAGTTCTTC; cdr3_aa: CASSPGQGVTYNEQFF
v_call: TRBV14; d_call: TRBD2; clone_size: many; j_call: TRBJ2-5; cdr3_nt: TGTGCCAGCAGCCCGGGACTAGCGGGGAGTATACGGGAGACCCAGTACTTC; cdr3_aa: CASSPGLAGSIRETQYF
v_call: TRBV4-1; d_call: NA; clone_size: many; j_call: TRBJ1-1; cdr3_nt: TGCGCCAGCAGCCAAGTCGGGGGGGCTGAAGCTTTCTTT; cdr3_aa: CASSQVGGAEAFF
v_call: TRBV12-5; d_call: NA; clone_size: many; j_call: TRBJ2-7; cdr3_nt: TGTGCTAGTGGTCTACAGAGCTCCTACGAGCAGTACTTC; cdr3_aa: CASGLQSSYEQYF
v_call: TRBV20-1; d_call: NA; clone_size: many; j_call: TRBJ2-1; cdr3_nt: TGCAGTGCGGGGTTCAATGAGCAGTTCTTC; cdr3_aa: CSAGFNEQFF
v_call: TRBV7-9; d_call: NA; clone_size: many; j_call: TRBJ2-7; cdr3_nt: TGTGCCAGCAGCTCAGGACAGTCCTACGAGCAGTACTTC; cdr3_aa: CASSSGQSYEQYF
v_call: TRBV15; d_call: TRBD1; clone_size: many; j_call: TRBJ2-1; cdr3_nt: TGTGCCACCAGGTCACTTCGACAGGGGGTGACCTACAATGAGCAGTTCTTC; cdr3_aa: CATRSLRQGVTYNEQFF
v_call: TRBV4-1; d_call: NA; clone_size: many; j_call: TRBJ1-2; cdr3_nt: TGCGCCAGCAGCCAAGGGGGCAGGGAAATCTATGGCTACACCTTC; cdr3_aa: CASSQGGREIYGYTF
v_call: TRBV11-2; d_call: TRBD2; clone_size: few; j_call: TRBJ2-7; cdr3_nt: TGTGCCAGCAGCTTAGATACGGGGGGGCCCGCCTACGAGCAGTACTTC; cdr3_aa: CASSLDTGGPAYEQYF
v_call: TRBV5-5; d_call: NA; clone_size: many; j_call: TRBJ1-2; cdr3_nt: TGTGCCAGCAGCCTAATCAGCCTTGATGGCTACACCTTC; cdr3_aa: CASSLISLDGYTF